The T cell receptor beta chain under discussion was sequenced for a study of neurological immune-mediated disorders (dated by TCRdb to about 2019). Study-wide context: Peripheral blood TCR-beta repertoires from HTLV-I-associated myelopathy (HAM/TSP) patients, multiple sclerosis patients and healthy controls were compared by UMI-based sequencing. Alongside PBMC samples, the set of approximately 100 TCR-beta libraries contained longitudinal samples, technical triplicates, and paired CD4+ and CD8+ T-cell subsets that had been sorted. The cohort included some 68 subjects: some 14 with HAM/TSP, some 34 with multiple sclerosis, and some 20 healthy controls. Longitudinal HAM/TSP and healthy donors had 3 time-points each (roughly 3-40 month intervals). Results the study describes overall, beyond this receptor: The highest TCR clonal expansion was observed in HAM/TSP patients, whereas the lowest was observed in MS patients, even when compared with healthy controls. Expanded clones from different subjects shared no identical CDR3 amino acid sequences, which suggests that TCR-beta repertoires were private in all groups.

cDNA was synthesized by template-switch 5'RACE using a primer carrying a 10-nucleotide random unique molecular identifier by which each TCR transcript was tagged. Every sequencing run covered 15-18 subjects and yielded more than 160 million TCR-beta sequences. The RNeasy kit was used to extract total RNA. Using the KAPA Real-time Library Amplification kit, TCR-beta VDJ regions were amplified with primers for the TCR constant region and the 5'RACE anchor. A first PCR added sample indexes and Illumina adaptors, after which a second PCR increased the library yield. After Ampure bead purification, the roughly 650 bp TCR product was size-selected on a 2% E-gel SizeSelection system. Before pooling, library quality was assessed on a Bioanalyzer, concentration was determined with Qubit, and library quantification was performed with the Kapa Library Quantification kit. Paired-end 2 x 150 bp sequencing of the libraries was performed on an Illumina HiSeq 2500. To increase sequence diversity, about 24-32% phiX was spiked into each library pool. As for the original processing: Quality-filtered reads were processed with the UMI-based MiGEC pipeline, and over 85% of raw TCR sequences were removed by the MiGEC pipeline during error correction. VDJ genes were aligned to IMGT germline references, and each clonotype was defined by a unique CDR3 amino acid sequence together with V-J genes. Clonal expansion, Shannon diversity, and CDR3 relatedness (CalcPairwiseDistances, ClusterSamples) were evaluated with VDJtools, and phylogenetic trees were built with CLCbio workbench. Expanded clones were defined as having at least 8 unique UMIs, based on coefficient-of-variation modelling across technical triplicates. In-frame beta chains were kept once TCRdb had trimmed the public reads at Q25 with fastp and called clones with MiXCR. Duplicate CDR3 protein sequences are folded into a single record with the most common DNA and genes. It is TCRdb's table, rather than the study itself, that gives the V and J calls and clone size. This sample is represented by about 45,000 distinct CDR3 sequences; approximately 13% of them were singletons. Together, the top ten hold over 9.5% of the sample.

There are many counts of this clonotype. What this receptor recognizes is not known. Per-base qualities were not stored, and no clone one base away is much larger. The time point tag for this specimen amounts to: longitudinal time-point 3. Blood bank volunteers in Maryland, USA served as the healthy controls. Unsorted PBMC libraries were generated from 2 million PBMCs stored in RNAlater at -80 °C until RNA extraction. PBMCs were separated from peripheral blood using Ficoll-Hypaque density gradient centrifugation and then cryopreserved in liquid nitrogen. The receptor's source is a young man in good health. Sample: PBMCs.

The nucleotide sequence is TGCGCCAGCAGCTTGGAGGGCGGGAGAGACGGCAAAAACATTCAGTACTTC. Its translation reads: CASSLEGGRDGKNIQYF. This chain is built from TRBV5-1 and TRBJ2-4, with 7 bases matching TRBD2. Trimmed from V: 0 bases; trimmed from J: 3 bases; junction bases lacking a gene match: 9. The CDR3, from cysteine to phenylalanine, totals 17 residues. The CDR3 DNA has 51 bases and is translated from base 1. Per the germline V gene, SGHRS is the CDR1 and YFSETQ is the CDR2.